The T cell receptor (beta chain) described here comes from a study of cytomegalovirus exposure and HLA in healthy donors. About the study: In a later analysis, the roughly 120 validation repertoires were reported to have used the same platform as the 666 first-cohort repertoires.

As concerns this clone: What it binds is unknown.

The study, taken as a whole, reports: According to reports, the classifier identified cytomegalovirus status with high specificity and sensitivity.

The donors were part of the validation cohort, which consisted of about 120 subjects and was separate from the first cohort of under 750 subjects. This CDR3 comprises 15 residues. In germline, CDR1 is SGDLS, CDR2 YYNGEE. V shed 3 bases and J 5 bases; nucleotides not matched to a gene: 4. Profiled with immunoSEQ multiplex PCR; TCRdb holds only in-frame clones, not every one. Of around 300,000 clones detected, around 86% appear once; the ten largest clones hold roughly 1%. The rearrangement links TRBV9 to TRBJ2-3, with TRBD1 matching 12 bases. The sequence was obtained from a woman under 30 in good health and CMV-seronegative. The material sequenced was PBMCs. The CDR3: CASSGGQGAGDTQYF. The CDR3, as DNA: TGTGCCAGCAGCGGGGGACAGGGGGCGGGAGATACGCAGTATTTT.